This TCR beta chain was captured in a study of early T cells in non-severe SARS-CoV-2 infection. The germline V gene encodes CDR1 MNHNS and CDR2 SASEGT. This CDR3 has 15 amino acids. Trimming removed 2 bases at V and 8 bases at J, with 15 bases between. TCRdb reanalysed the 5' RACE reads using MiXCR and keeps one entry per CDR3 protein. Of 30,000 to 35,000 distinct CDR3 sequences in the sample, around 6.6% are singletons; the top ten hold about 3%. The receptor comes from an adult who was a healthcare worker with PCR-confirmed SARS-CoV-2 infection or an uninfected control (not recorded which). The rearrangement links TRBV6-1 to TRBJ1-4; D is unclear. Sequencing input: whole blood. Here the CDR3 reads CASSETLGDREKLFF. DNA for the CDR3: TGTGCCAGCAGTGAAACCCTTGGGGATCGGGAAAAACTGTTTTTT.